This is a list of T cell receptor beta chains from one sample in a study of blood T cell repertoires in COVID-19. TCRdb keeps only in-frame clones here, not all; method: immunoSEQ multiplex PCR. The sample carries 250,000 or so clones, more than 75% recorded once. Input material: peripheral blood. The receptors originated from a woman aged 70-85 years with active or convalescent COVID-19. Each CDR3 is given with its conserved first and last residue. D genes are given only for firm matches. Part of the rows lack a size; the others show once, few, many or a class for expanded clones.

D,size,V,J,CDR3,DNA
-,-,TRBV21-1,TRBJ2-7,CASSEGHQYEQYF,TGTGCCAGCAGCGAGGGACATCAGTACGAGCAGTACTTC
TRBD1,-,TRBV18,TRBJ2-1,CASSPTQQGAYNEQFF,TGTGCCAGCTCACCCACCCAGCAGGGGGCCTACAATGAGCAGTTCTTC
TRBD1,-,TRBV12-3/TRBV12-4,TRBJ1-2,CASRTGTVYGYTF,TGTGCCAGCAGGACCGGGACAGTCTATGGCTACACCTTC
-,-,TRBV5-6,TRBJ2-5,CASSPVGAPQETQYF,TGTGCCAGCAGCCCGGTGGGGGCGCCCCAAGAGACCCAGTACTTC
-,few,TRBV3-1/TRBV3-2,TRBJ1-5,CASSQDPTGPNQPQHF,TGTGCCAGCAGCCAAGACCCTACAGGGCCCAATCAGCCCCAGCATTTT
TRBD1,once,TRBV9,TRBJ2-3,CASSVHRQGRSDTQYF,TGTGCCAGCAGCGTACACAGACAGGGGAGATCGGATACGCAGTATTTT
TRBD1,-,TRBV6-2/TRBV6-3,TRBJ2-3,CASSNAGGRVLATDTQYF,TGTGCCAGCAGTAACGCAGGGGGCCGAGTCTTGGCCACAGATACGCAGTATTTT
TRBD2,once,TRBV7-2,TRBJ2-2,CASSYTSGGSGELFF,TGTGCCAGCAGCTACACTAGCGGGGGGTCCGGGGAGCTGTTTTTT
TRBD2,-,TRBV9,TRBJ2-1,CASSVEPSASGTYNEQFF,TGTGCCAGCAGCGTAGAGCCTTCGGCTAGCGGCACCTACAATGAGCAGTTCTTC
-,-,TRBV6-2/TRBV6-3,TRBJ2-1,CASSRTEEQFF,TGTGCCAGCAGCCGAACGGAGGAGCAGTTCTTC
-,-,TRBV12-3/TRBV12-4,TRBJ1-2,CASSTRGTRGYTF,TGTGCCAGCAGCACCAGAGGGACTAGGGGCTACACCTTC
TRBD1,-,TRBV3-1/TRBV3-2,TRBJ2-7,CASISSRDRVYEQYF,TGTGCCAGCATCTCGTCCCGGGACAGGGTCTACGAGCAGTACTTC
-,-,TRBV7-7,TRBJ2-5,CASSLHRGYQETQYF,TGTGCCAGCAGTTTGCATCGGGGGTACCAAGAGACCCAGTACTTC
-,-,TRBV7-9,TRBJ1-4,CASRSATNEKLFF,TGTGCCAGCAGGTCTGCAACTAATGAAAAACTGTTTTTT
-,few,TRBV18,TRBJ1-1,CASSPIGGQGHTEAFF,TGTGCCAGCTCACCAATCGGGGGTCAGGGCCACACTGAAGCTTTCTTT
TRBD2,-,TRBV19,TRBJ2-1,CASRTPGRGDSYNEQFF,TGTGCCAGTAGGACACCTGGGCGGGGGGACTCCTACAATGAGCAGTTCTTC
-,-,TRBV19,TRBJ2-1,CASSIQGGEQFF,TGTGCCAGTAGTATACAGGGGGGTGAGCAGTTCTTC
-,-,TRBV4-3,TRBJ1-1,CASSQEVGFGAENTEAFF,TGCGCCAGCAGCCAAGAGGTAGGTTTTGGGGCAGAGAACACTGAAGCTTTCTTT
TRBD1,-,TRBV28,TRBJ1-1,CASSPGDRGRRTFF,TGTGCCAGCAGCCCAGGAGACAGGGGGAGGAGAACTTTCTTT
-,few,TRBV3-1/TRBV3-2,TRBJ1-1,CASSQDQGNTEAFF,TGTGCCAGCAGCCAAGATCAGGGGAACACTGAAGCTTTCTTT
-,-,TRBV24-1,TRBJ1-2,CATSSTATDNYGYTF,TGTGCCACCAGTAGTACAGCTACAGATAACTATGGCTACACCTTC
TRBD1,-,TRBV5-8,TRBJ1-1,CASRLQGTAEAFF,TGTGCCAGCAGATTACAGGGGACGGCTGAAGCTTTCTTT
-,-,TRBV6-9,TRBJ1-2,CASSPPYRNPYGYTF,TGTGCCAGCAGTCCCCCCTATCGCAACCCCTATGGCTACACCTTC
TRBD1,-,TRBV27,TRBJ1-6,CASSLGGQGNSPLHF,TGTGCCAGCAGTTTGGGGGGACAGGGTAATTCACCCCTCCACTTT